This TCR beta chain was captured by sequencing in a study of cytomegalovirus exposure and HLA in healthy donors. Study outcomes and limitations: Later analysis identified a missense DCLRE1C variant that was linked to TCR beta V- and J-gene trimming.

Trimming pared 0 bases from V and 6 bases from J, leaving 11 bases between. Germline V gives CDR1 MDHEN, CDR2 SYDVKM. This CDR3 spans 14 amino acids. PCR employed 60 Vbeta and 13 Jbeta primers. Profiled with immunoSEQ multiplex PCR; TCRdb holds only in-frame clones, not every one. Among some 270,000 clones listed, over 90% were seen once. A remark on this clone: Antigen specificity is unknown.

Source material: PBMCs. The TCR originated in a girl aged 2 to 9 in good health and CMV-seronegative. The chain joins TRBV28 to TRBJ1-2; unclear D gene. Here the CDR3 reads CASSLWAESHGYTF. The CDR3 DNA reads TGTGCCAGCAGTTTATGGGCGGAATCCCATGGCTACACCTTC.